This entry describes one T cell receptor (beta chain). What it binds is not known. TCRdb keeps only in-frame clones here, not all; method: immunoSEQ multiplex PCR. The sample contains about 200,000 clones, approximately 94% of which appear only once. V dropped 5 bases and J dropped 6 bases, with 13 bases sitting between them. The CDR3 extends over 13 amino acids. Germline assignment: CDR1 WNHNN and CDR2 SYGVQD (reference sequence). This record belongs to a study of T cell responses to AZD1222 COVID-19 vaccine. General study findings and limits: Repertoires were sampled only after the peak T cell response. Increased Spike-specific TCR breadth and depth were observed after two AZD1222 doses. Nearly half of unique spike-specific TCRs reportedly avoided B.1.351 and B.1.1.7 mutated regions.

The sequencing used peripheral blood, collected 28 days after the second AZD1222 dose. This clonotype originated in an adult who received the AZD1222 COVID-19 vaccine. V gene TRBV10-1 combines with J gene TRBJ1-1; possibly TRBD1 for D (5 bases). This CDR3 is CASSRAGVPEAFF. CDR3 DNA: TGCGCCAGCAGTCGGGCGGGGGTCCCTGAAGCTTTCTTT.